This T cell receptor (beta chain) is drawn from a study of blood T cell repertoires in COVID-19. In the source study's methods: Nucleated cell number was recorded as an estimate derived from reference gene primer amplification. Sequencing was performed with immunoSEQ multiplex PCR; in TCRdb, only in-frame clones are kept and a portion is missing. The V and J calls and clone size come from that table; D and trimming were worked out from the DNA. The sample records around 28,000 clones, about 88% being singletons. The V gene's germline CDR1 is LNHDA and CDR2 SQIVND (reference sequence). V lost 4 bases and J lost 4; bases outside the gene matches: 11. The CDR3 sequence is 17 residues long.

The origin of this receptor is an older man with acute or convalescent COVID-19. This sequence joins TRBV19 and TRBJ1-5, with 9 bases that match TRBD1. Sequencing was performed on peripheral blood. The CDR3 DNA sequence: TGTGCCAGTAGTACAACTGGACAGGGGCGTCGGAATCAGCCCCAGCATTTT. Translation: CASSTTGQGRRNQPQHF.